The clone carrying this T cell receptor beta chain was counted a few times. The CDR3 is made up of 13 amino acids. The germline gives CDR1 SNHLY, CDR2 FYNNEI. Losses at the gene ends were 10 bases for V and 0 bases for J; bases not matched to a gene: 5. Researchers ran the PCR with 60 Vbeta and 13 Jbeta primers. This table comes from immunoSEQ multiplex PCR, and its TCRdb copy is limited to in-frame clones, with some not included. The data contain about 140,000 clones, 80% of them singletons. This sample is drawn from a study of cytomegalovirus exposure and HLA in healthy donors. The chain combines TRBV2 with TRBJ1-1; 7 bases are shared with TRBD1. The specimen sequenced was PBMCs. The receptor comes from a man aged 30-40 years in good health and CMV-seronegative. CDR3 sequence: CANSGQMNTEAFF. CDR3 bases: TGTGCCAACTCGGGACAGATGAACACTGAAGCTTTCTTT.